The 12 T cell receptor beta chains in this list originate from one sample, sequenced in a study of T cell repertoires in cytomegalovirus infection (dated by TCRdb to about 2019). Their specific antigens are unknown. Sequencing used an Illumina HiSeq 1500. Clones were called with MiXCR by TCRdb after fastp trimmed the public reads at Q25, and only in-frame beta chains were retained. CDR3 protein sequences are deduplicated, and each keeps its most common genes and DNA. In all, the sample holds approximately 140,000 distinct CDR3 sequences, and 20% to 30% of those were seen once. The ten top clones hold roughly 33% of the sample. Material: PBMCs, sequenced either directly or after in vitro stimulation (not recorded which). All receptors come from a human donor in good health (CMV status not recorded). Some clones in this sample may be carry-over from other donors' samples.

V is TRBV2 and J is TRBJ2-3, with no clear D. Germline loops: CDR1 SNHLY, CDR2 FYNNEI. The CDR3 covers 15 residues. Deletions cut 4 bases from V and 0 bases from J, with 11 bases between. The CDR3 DNA reads as TGTGCCAGCAGTGCGCTCTATCTTAGCACAGATACGCAGTATTTT. Amino acids: CASSALYLSTDTQYF.

The J gene is TRBJ2-1, the V gene TRBV7-6; D unresolved. Germline lookup yields CDR1 SGHVS and CDR2 FNYEAQ. With 2 bases removed from V and 5 bases from J, the gap between germline ends came to 10 bases. The CDR3 runs to 14 residues. CDR3 region: CASSLSLAHNEQFF. CDR3 in DNA: TGTGCCAGCAGCTTAAGCCTCGCACACAATGAGCAGTTCTTC. Supplemented by reference TRBV7-6 and TRBJ2-1, the full variable domain reads GAGVSQSPRYKVTKRGQDVALRCDPISGHVSLYWYRQALGQGPEFLTYFNYEAQQDKSGLPNDRFSAERPEGSISTLTIQRTEQRDSAMYRCASSLSLAHNEQFFGPGTRLTVL.

This clonotype has only a few counts. The rearrangement joins TRBV5-4 to TRBJ2-7; 12 nucleotides match TRBD2. Germline CDR1 is SGHNT and CDR2 is YYREEE (reference sequence). This CDR3 comprises 16 residues. Losses at the gene ends were 3 bases for V and 3 bases for J; bases not matched to a gene: 7. The CDR3 protein is CASSSGGLAGSYEQYV. CDR3 in DNA: TGTGCCAGCAGCTCTGGGGGACTAGCGGGTAGCTACGAGCAGTACGTC.

This clonotype was observed a handful of times. V is TRBV6-7 and J is TRBJ2-5; D remains ambiguous. TRBV6-7 is reported as an ORF; its role is uncertain. Trimming took off 2 bases at V and 5 bases at J, with 9 bases between the two ends. The CDR3 length is 13 residues. The CDR3 here is CASSYDLGETQYF. The CDR3 region has the DNA TGTGCCAGCAGTTACGATTTGGGCGAGACCCAGTACTTC.

This clonotype was detected only a few times. The J gene is TRBJ2-3, the V gene TRBV5-4; D is unclear. The CDR3 runs 15 residues. CDR1 is SGHNT, CDR2 YYREEE, per germline (reference sequence). V was pared by 0 bases and J by 2 bases, with 10 bases between. Written as DNA, the CDR3 is TGTGCCAGCAGCTTGGGGGCCGGCTACACAGATACGCAGTATTTT. Residues: CASSLGAGYTDTQYF.

This chain links TRBV7-3 with TRBJ1-2; 9 bases are a match to TRBD1. This CDR3 has 17 residues. Per germline, CDR1 SGHTA and CDR2 FQGTGA. J was trimmed by 0 bases and V by 3 bases; bases with no gene match: 8. CDR3 bases: TGTGCCAGCAGCTTCCCAATCGGACAGGGGACTAACTATGGCTACACCTTC. It encodes CASSFPIGQGTNYGYTF. Using reference TRBV7-3 and TRBJ1-2 for the parts outside the CDR3, the full variable domain is GAGVSQTPSNKVTEKGKYVELRCDPISGHTALYWYRQSLGQGPEFLIYFQGTGAADDSGLPNDRFFAVRPEGSVSTLKIQRTERGDSAVYLCASSFPIGQGTNYGYTFGSGTRLTVV.

For the CDR3, the DNA is TGTGCCAGCAGCTTAGGGTGGCCAGCGGCGAGCTACAATGAGCAGTTCTTC. It is translated as CASSLGWPAASYNEQFF. The chain uses TRBV7-2 and TRBJ2-1, with TRBD2 as a possible D gene (5 bases). CDR1 and CDR2 from the germline V gene are SGHTA and FQGNSA. V was pared by 1 base and J by 3 bases, with 16 bases between. The CDR3 is 17 residues long. Drawing the rest from reference TRBV7-2 and TRBJ2-1, the complete variable domain is GAGVSQSPSNKVTEKGKDVELRCDPISGHTALYWYRQSLGQGLEFLIYFQGNSAPDKSGLPSDRFSAERTGGSVSTLTIQRTQQEDSAVYLCASSLGWPAASYNEQFFGPGTRLTVL.

This clonotype was seen a handful of times. V usage is TRBV6-2 or TRBV6-3 and J usage is TRBJ2-7, with 9 bases matching TRBD2. V shed 0 bases and J 6 bases; nucleotides not matched to a gene: 3. The CDR3 length is 14 residues. Looked up from germline, CDR1 is MNHEY and CDR2 is SVGEGT. CDR3 residues: CASSYSLAGFEQYV. Written as DNA, the CDR3 is TGTGCCAGCAGTTACTCTCTAGCGGGATTCGAGCAGTACGTC.

The chain has TRBV6-1 and TRBJ1-1; D ambiguous. The germline V and J ends were trimmed by 7 bases and 6 bases, with 18 bases remaining between them. Germline V gene data show CDR1 as MNHNS and CDR2 as SASEGT. CDR3 size: 14 residues. The CDR3 protein is CASTPDRADSEAFF. DNA of the CDR3: TGTGCCAGCACTCCGGACCGGGCTGACTCTGAAGCTTTCTTT.

V is TRBV7-3 and J is TRBJ2-2, with D tentatively TRBD2 (6 bases). The germline CDR1 and CDR2 sequences are SGHTA and FQGTGA. CDR3 length: 14 amino acids. The V and J ends lost 5 bases and 4 bases respectively, with 11 bases between them. The CDR3 loop is CASSPQTSTGELFF. The CDR3 region has the DNA TGTGCCAGCAGCCCTCAGACTAGCACCGGGGAGCTGTTTTTT.

The chain recombines TRBV4-1 with TRBJ1-2, with a tentative D call TRBD1 (6 bases). The germline V and J ends were trimmed by 4 bases and 7 bases, with 13 bases remaining between them. The CDR3 has 13 amino acids. CDR1 MGHRA and CDR2 YSYEKL come from the germline V gene. CDR3 in DNA: TGCGCCAGCAGCCCCGTGGGGGCCTCTGGCTACACCTTC. Translated: CASSPVGASGYTF.

The chain carries TRBV10-3 and TRBJ1-6; D uncertain. CDR3 length equals 13 residues. Per the germline V gene, CDR1 is ENHRY and CDR2 is SYGVKD. Trimming took off 6 bases at V and 6 bases at J, with 9 bases between the two ends. The CDR3 DNA reads as TGTGCCATCAGAACAGAGGGTAATTCACCCCTCCACTTT. Its protein is CAIRTEGNSPLHF.